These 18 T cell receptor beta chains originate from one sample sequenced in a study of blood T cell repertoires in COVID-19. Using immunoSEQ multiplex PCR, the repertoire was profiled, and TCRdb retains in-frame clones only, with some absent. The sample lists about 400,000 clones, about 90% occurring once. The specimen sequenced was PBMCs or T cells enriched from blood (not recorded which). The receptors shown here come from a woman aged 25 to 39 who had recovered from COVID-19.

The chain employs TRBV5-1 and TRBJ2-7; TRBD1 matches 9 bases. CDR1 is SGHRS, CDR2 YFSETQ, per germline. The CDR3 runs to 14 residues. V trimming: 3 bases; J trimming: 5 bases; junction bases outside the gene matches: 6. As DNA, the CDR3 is TGCGCCAGCAGCTCCAAGACAGGGGGACACGAGCAGTACTTC. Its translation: CASSSKTGGHEQYF. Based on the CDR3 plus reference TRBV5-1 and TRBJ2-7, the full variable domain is KAGVTQTPRYLIKTRGQQVTLSCSPISGHRSVSWYQQTPGQGLQFLFEYFSETQRNKGNFPGRFSGRQFSNSRSEMNVSTLELGDSALYLCASSSKTGGHEQYFGPGTRLTVT.

In DNA, the CDR3 is TGTGCCAGTAGTATCCGCGGGACAGGGTTCTACGAGCAGTACTTC. Amino acids: CASSIRGTGFYEQYF. The gene calls are TRBV19 and TRBJ2-7; 9 bases are shared with TRBD1. The CDR3 length is 15 residues. Germline V gene lookup returns CDR1 LNHDA and CDR2 SQIVND (reference sequence). With V trimmed by 3 bases and J by 3 bases, 6 bases remained unmatched.

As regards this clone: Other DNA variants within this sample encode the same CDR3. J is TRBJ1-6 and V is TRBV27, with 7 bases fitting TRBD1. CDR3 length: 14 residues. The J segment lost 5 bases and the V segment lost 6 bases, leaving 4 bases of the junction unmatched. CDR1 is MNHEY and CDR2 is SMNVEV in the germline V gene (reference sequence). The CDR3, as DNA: TGTGCCAGCAGGTCTGGGACAGATAATTCACCCCTCCACTTT. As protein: CASRSGTDNSPLHF.

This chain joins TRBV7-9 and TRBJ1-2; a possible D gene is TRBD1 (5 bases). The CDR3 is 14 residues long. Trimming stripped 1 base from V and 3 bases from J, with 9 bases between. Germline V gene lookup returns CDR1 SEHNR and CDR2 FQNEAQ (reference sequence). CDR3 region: CASSLGGGDYGYTF. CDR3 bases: TGTGCCAGCAGCTTAGGGGGCGGCGACTATGGCTACACCTTC. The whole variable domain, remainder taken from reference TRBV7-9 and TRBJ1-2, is DTGVSQNPRHKITKRGQNVTFRCDPISEHNRLYWYRQTLGQGPEFLTYFQNEAQLEKSRLLSDRFSAERPKGSFSTLEIQRTEQGDSAMYLCASSLGGGDYGYTFGSGTRLTVV.

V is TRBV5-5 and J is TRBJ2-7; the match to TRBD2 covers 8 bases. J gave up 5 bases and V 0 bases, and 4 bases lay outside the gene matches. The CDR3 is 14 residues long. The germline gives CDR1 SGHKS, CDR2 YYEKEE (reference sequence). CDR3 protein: CASSLEGLGDEQYF. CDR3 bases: TGTGCCAGCAGCTTGGAGGGACTAGGGGACGAGCAGTACTTC.

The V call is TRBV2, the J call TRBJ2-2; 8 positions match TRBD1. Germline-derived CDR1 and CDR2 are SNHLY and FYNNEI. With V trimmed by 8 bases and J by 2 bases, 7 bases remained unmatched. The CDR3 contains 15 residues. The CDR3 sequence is CASVRTGSNTGELFF. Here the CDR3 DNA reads TGTGCCAGCGTCCGGACAGGGTCCAACACCGGGGAGCTGTTTTTT. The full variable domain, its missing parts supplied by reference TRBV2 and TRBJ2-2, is EPEVTQTPSHQVTQMGQEVILRCVPISNHLYFYWYRQILGQKVEFLVSFYNNEISEKSEIFDDQFSVERPDGSNFTLKIRSTKLEDSAMYFCASVRTGSNTGELFFGEGSRLTVL.

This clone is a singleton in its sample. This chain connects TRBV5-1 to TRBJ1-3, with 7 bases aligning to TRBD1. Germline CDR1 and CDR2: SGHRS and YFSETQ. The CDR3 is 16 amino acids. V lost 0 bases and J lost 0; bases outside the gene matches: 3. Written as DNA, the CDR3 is TGCGCCAGCAGCTTGGGGGGACAGAACTCTGGAAACACCATATATTTT. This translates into CASSLGGQNSGNTIYF.

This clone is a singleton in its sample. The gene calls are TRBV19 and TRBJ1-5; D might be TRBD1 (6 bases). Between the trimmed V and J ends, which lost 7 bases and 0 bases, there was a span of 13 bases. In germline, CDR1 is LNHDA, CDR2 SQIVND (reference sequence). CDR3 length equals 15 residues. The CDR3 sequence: CASTPDSYSNQPQHF. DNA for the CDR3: TGTGCCAGTACCCCGGACAGCTATAGCAATCAGCCCCAGCATTTT.

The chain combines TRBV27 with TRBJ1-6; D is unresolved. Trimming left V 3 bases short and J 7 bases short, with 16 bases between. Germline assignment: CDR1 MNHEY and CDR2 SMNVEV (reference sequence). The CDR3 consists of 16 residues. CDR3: CASSLYGGPKNSPLHF. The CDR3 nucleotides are TGTGCCAGCAGTTTGTATGGTGGGCCCAAAAATTCACCCCTCCACTTT.

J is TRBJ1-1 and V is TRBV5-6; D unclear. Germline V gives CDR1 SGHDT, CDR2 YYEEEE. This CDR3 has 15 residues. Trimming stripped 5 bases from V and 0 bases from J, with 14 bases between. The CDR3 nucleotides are TGTGCCAGCAGGAACGCCGCGGGGATGAACACTGAAGCTTTCTTT. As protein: CASRNAAGMNTEAFF.

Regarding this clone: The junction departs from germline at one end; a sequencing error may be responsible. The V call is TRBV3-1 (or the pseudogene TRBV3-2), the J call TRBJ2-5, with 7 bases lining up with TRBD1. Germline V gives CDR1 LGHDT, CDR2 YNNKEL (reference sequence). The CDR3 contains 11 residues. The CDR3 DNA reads TGTGCCAGCAGCCAAGAGGGACAGCGACACTTC. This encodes CASSQEGQRHF.

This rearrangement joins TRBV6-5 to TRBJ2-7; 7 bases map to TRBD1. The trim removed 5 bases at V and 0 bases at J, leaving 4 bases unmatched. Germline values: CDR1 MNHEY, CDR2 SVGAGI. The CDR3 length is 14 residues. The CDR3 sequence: CASSKDRSSYEQYF. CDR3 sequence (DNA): TGTGCCAGCAGTAAGGACAGGAGCTCCTACGAGCAGTACTTC.

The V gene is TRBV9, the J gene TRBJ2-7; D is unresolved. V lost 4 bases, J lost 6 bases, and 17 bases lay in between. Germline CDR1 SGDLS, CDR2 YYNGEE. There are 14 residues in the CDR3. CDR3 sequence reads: CASSPLSSASEQYF. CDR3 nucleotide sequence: TGTGCCAGCAGCCCCCTGAGCTCTGCATCCGAGCAGTACTTC.

CDR3 sequence (DNA): TGTGCCAGCAGTTCGGACTTAGGGCCCTACGAGCAGTACTTC. It is translated as CASSSDLGPYEQYF. The V gene is TRBV27, the J gene TRBJ2-7; a weak D match, TRBD2 (5 bases). The V gene's germline CDR1 is MNHEY and CDR2 SMNVEV (reference sequence). The CDR3 is 14 residues long. V was cut by 4 bases and J by 2 bases, with 12 bases left in between.

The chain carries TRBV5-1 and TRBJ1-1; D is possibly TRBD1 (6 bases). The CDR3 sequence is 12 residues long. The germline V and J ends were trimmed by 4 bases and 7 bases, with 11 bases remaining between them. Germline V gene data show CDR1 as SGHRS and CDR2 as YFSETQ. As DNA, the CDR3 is TGCGCCAGCAGCCTGGTAGGGGGTGAAGCTTTCTTT. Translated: CASSLVGGEAFF.

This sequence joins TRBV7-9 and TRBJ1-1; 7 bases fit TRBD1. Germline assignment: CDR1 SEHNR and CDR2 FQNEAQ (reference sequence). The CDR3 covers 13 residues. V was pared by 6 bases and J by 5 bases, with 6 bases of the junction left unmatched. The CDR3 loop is CASSLQGSTEAFF. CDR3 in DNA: TGTGCCAGCAGTTTACAGGGGAGTACTGAAGCTTTCTTT.

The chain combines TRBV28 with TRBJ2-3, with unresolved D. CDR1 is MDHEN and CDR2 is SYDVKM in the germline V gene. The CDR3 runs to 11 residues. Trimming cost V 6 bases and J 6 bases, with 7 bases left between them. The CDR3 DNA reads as TGTGCCAGCAGGGCCGCTGATACGCAGTATTTT. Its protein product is CASRAADTQYF.

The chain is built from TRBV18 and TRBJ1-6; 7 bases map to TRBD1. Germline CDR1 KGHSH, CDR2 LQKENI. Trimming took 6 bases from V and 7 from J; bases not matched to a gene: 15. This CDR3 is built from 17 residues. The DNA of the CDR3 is TGTGCCAGCTCTCAAGGGGGACCCGGGACAGACAATTCACCCCTCCACTTT. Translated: CASSQGGPGTDNSPLHF.